The next 16 T cell receptor beta chains were all read from a single sample in a study of tumor-infiltrating lymphocytes in oesophageal squamous cell carcinoma. From the PCR reads, TCRdb called clonotypes with MiXCR, one entry per CDR3 protein. Of more than 9,500 distinct CDR3 sequences listed, approximately 60% were seen once; the top ten hold about 32%. Sequencing input: esophageal tumor tissue. These receptors were collected from a female donor with esophageal squamous cell carcinoma.

This clonotype was seen many times. J is TRBJ2-1 and V is TRBV7-6, with 10 positions matching TRBD2. V dropped 0 bases and J dropped 6; count of bases not matched to a gene: 5. Germline lookup yields CDR1 SGHVS and CDR2 FNYEAQ. CDR3 length: 16 amino acids. The CDR3, as DNA: TGTGCCAGCAGCTTAGCCACGGCTAGCGGGAGCAATGAGCAGTTCTTC. Protein sequence: CASSLATASGSNEQFF.

The chain combines TRBV15 with TRBJ1-3, with D uncertain. V dropped 1 base and J dropped 1 base, with 8 bases sitting between them. Germline CDR1 is LNHNV and CDR2 is YYDKDF (reference sequence). The CDR3 has 15 amino acids. CDR3 sequence: CATSRAGLSGNTIYF. For the CDR3, the DNA is TGTGCCACCAGCAGAGCTGGTCTTTCTGGAAACACCATATATTTT.

This clonotype has a count of ten or more. The chain recombines TRBV24-1 with TRBJ2-1; D is possibly TRBD1 or TRBD2 (6 bases each). CDR3 length: 17 amino acids. Trimming pared 5 bases from V and 4 bases from J, leaving 20 bases between. Germline V gene lookup returns CDR1 KGHDR and CDR2 SFDVKD. The CDR3 sequence: CATSGSGGGRGYNEQFF. In DNA form, the CDR3 reads TGTGCCACCAGTGGAAGCGGAGGGGGACGCGGGTACAATGAGCAGTTCTTC.

The V gene is TRBV7-9, the J gene TRBJ2-7, with 10 positions matching TRBD1. Germline V gene sequence: CDR1 SEHNR, CDR2 FQNEAQ (reference sequence). The CDR3 covers 16 residues. V gave up 7 bases and J gave up 2 bases; unmatched junction bases: 11. The CDR3, as DNA: TGTGCCAGCAACGATTTTCCGGGACAGGGGACCTACGAGCAGTACTTC. Its translation is CASNDFPGQGTYEQYF.

This clonotype was counted ten times or more. The gene calls are TRBV6-2 or TRBV6-3 and TRBJ1-1; tentatively, D is TRBD1 (5 bases). The CDR3 has 13 amino acids. Trimming shortened V by 0 bases and J by 6 bases, and 8 bases separated the two germline ends. Germline V gene sequence: CDR1 MNHEY, CDR2 SVGEGT. CDR3 region: CASSYSNRPEAFF. DNA of the CDR3: TGTGCCAGCAGTTACTCGAACAGGCCTGAAGCTTTCTTT.

The chain couples TRBV6-8 to TRBJ2-1, with D possibly TRBD2 on 6 matching bases. CDR1 and CDR2 (germline): MNHGY, SAAAGT. The CDR3 extends over 14 amino acids. The germline V and J ends were trimmed by 6 bases and 2 bases, with 11 bases remaining between them. The CDR3 bases are TGTGCCAGCAGCCCCACGGGGGCCTACAATGAGCAGTTCTTC. It specifies CASSPTGAYNEQFF.

The chain has TRBV7-3 and TRBJ2-1; 12 bases are a match to TRBD2. V gave up 8 bases and J gave up 0 bases; unmatched junction bases: 14. The CDR3 covers 19 residues. Germline CDR1 is SGHTA and CDR2 is FQGTGA. The CDR3 protein is CASGQRTSGDYSSYNEQFF. The DNA of the CDR3 is TGTGCCAGCGGCCAGAGGACTAGCGGGGACTACTCCTCCTACAATGAGCAGTTCTTC.

This rearrangement joins TRBV27 to TRBJ2-5; D unclear. Matching the DNA end better, TRBJ2-7 makes the J call doubtful. This CDR3 is 11 amino acids long. Germline CDR1 and CDR2: MNHEY and SMNVEV (reference sequence). In nucleotides, the CDR3 is TGTGCCAGCTTAGGGTCGTACGAGCAGTACTTC. Translating gives CASLGSYEQYF.

To note about this clonotype: The junction does not match germline at one end; this may be a read error. The CDR3 protein is CASSLSGGPNSPLHF. CDR3 sequence (DNA): TGTGCCAGCAGCTTGTCGGGAGGCCCGAATTCACCCCTCCACTTC. J is TRBJ2-7 and V is TRBV5-3; TRBD2 matches at 7 bases. TRBV5-3 is flagged as an ORF with uncertain function. The CDR3 is 15 amino acids.

This clonotype was observed a few times. V gene TRBV7-8 combines with J gene TRBJ2-7; D may match TRBD1 or TRBD2 (5 bases each). The J call may be faulty, since TRBJ2-1 better matches the DNA end. This CDR3 region has 13 residues. CDR1 is SGHVS and CDR2 is FQNEAQ in the germline V gene. CDR3 protein: CASSPGTDNEQFF. CDR3 bases: TGTGCCAGCAGCCCCGGGACGGACAATGAGCAGTTCTTC.

In this sample, this clonotype turned up a few times. The rearrangement links TRBV6-2 or TRBV6-3 to TRBJ2-7; 7 bases map to TRBD1. Germline V gene data show CDR1 as MNHEY and CDR2 as SVGEGT. The V and J ends lost 4 bases and 0 bases, in that order; junction bases with no gene match: 6. The length of the CDR3 is 15 residues. The CDR3 DNA reads TGTGCCAGCAGTTCTCGAGGGGGCGCCTCCTACGAGCAGTACTTC. Translating it yields CASSSRGGASYEQYF.

The chain has TRBV11-2 and TRBJ2-3, with D possibly matching TRBD1 (6 bases). V lost 2 bases and J lost 5, with 14 bases in between. Germline CDR1 reads SGHAT; CDR2 reads FQNNGV. The CDR3 runs 15 residues. Here the CDR3 reads CASSLSGVAGDTQYF. Here the CDR3 DNA reads TGTGCCAGCAGCTTATCAGGGGTCGCCGGAGATACGCAGTATTTT.

This clonotype was recorded only once. The chain joins TRBV12-3 or TRBV12-4 to TRBJ2-3; 11 nucleotides agree with TRBD2. This CDR3 spans 16 amino acids. Trimming took 4 bases from V and 3 from J; bases not matched to a gene: 6. CDR3 residues: CASSSRVAGGTDTQYF. The CDR3 DNA reads TGTGCCAGCAGTTCCAGGGTAGCGGGAGGGACAGATACGCAGTATTTT.

This chain links TRBV7-2 with TRBJ1-2; D is undetermined. The ends were cut back, 1 base at V and 6 bases at J, with 9 bases in the middle. CDR1 is SGHTA, CDR2 FQGNSA, per germline. The CDR3 consists of 13 residues. The CDR3 coding sequence is TGTGCCAGCAGCTTAGGCCGTTTCGATGGCTACACCTTC. It is translated as CASSLGRFDGYTF.

This clonotype has a count of ten or more. The chain combines TRBV12-3 or TRBV12-4 with TRBJ2-4, with TRBD1 as a possible D gene (6 bases). The DNA end is a closer match to TRBJ2-7, so the J assignment may be wrong. This CDR3 contains 14 residues. CDR3 sequence: CASSLGGPRGEQYF. In DNA form, the CDR3 reads TGTGCCAGCAGTTTAGGGGGGCCGAGGGGCGAGCAGTACTTC.

The V and J genes are TRBV7-6 and TRBJ2-3; the D gene is possibly TRBD2 (5 bases). The better agreement between TRBJ2-5 and the DNA end casts doubt on the J call. Per germline, CDR1 SGHVS and CDR2 FNYEAQ. CDR3 length: 14 residues. The CDR3 DNA follows: TGTGCCAGCAGCTTAGGGGGAGTAGGGGAGACCCAGTACTTC. Protein sequence: CASSLGGVGETQYF.